The 23 T cell receptor beta chains below come from one sample, sequenced in a study of CD4+ T cells in melanoma (dated 2022 in TCRdb). Libraries were prepared through the immunoSEQ multiplex PCR assay. TCRdb took this table from immuneACCESS and kept in-frame rearrangements with V and J called. Such tables lack part of the clones; where checked against another copy, unresolved V genes explain under half of the gap, and the rest is unexplained. Counted in this sample were about 140,000 clones; approximately 91% of them appeared once. Jointly, the top ten make up less than 2% of the sample. These receptors came from a human donor with melanoma.

The table lists this clone with a few counts. V and J are TRBV30 and TRBJ2-7, with 7 bases lining up with TRBD1. J lost 2 bases, V lost 2 bases, and 3 bases had no gene match. Looked up from germline, CDR1 is GTSNPN and CDR2 is SVGIG (reference sequence). The CDR3 runs 13 residues. CDR3 coding DNA: TGTGCCTGGAGTAGGGACAGAGCCTACGAGCAGTACTTC. Translating gives CAWSRDRAYEQYF.

The genes are TRBV2 and TRBJ2-7, with D perhaps TRBD1 (7 bases). The V gene's germline CDR1 is SNHLY and CDR2 FYNNEI. V gave up 6 bases and J gave up 5 bases, with 17 bases separating them. The CDR3 extends over 14 amino acids. CDR3 region: CASRPTGTGNEQYF. DNA of the CDR3: TGTGCCAGCAGGCCGACAGGGACTGGCAACGAGCAGTACTTC.

Concerning this clone itself: The sample carries other DNA sequences with the same CDR3. The chain combines TRBV30 with TRBJ1-4, with 7 bases aligning to TRBD1. The CDR3 has 12 residues. V lost 3 bases to trimming and J lost 8 bases; unmatched junction nucleotides: 3. Looked up from germline, CDR1 is GTSNPN and CDR2 is SVGIG (reference sequence). Here the CDR3 DNA reads TGTGCCTGGAGCGACAGGGCCGAAAAACTGTTTTTT. This encodes CAWSDRAEKLFF. The full variable domain, in which reference TRBV30 and TRBJ1-4 provide the parts outside the CDR3, is SQTIHQWPATLVQPVGSPLSLECTVEGTSNPNLYWYRQAAGRGLQLLFYSVGIGQISSEVPQNLSASRPQDRQFILSSKKLLLSDSGFYLCAWSDRAEKLFFGSGTQLSVL.

The chain links TRBV7-6 to TRBJ2-5; 13 positions match TRBD2. The CDR3 runs to 16 residues. J was trimmed by 7 bases and V by 10 bases; bases with no gene match: 15. In germline, CDR1 is SGHVS, CDR2 FNYEAQ. CDR3 residues: CATGGGTSGVLATQYF. In DNA, the CDR3 is TGTGCCACGGGCGGTGGGACTAGCGGGGTTTTGGCGACCCAGTACTTC.

The chain combines TRBV18 with TRBJ1-3, with TRBD1 matching 8 bases. Germline V lookup: CDR1 KGHSH, CDR2 LQKENI. This CDR3 contains 14 residues. V shed 3 bases, J shed 2 bases, and the junction held 0 bases outside the gene matches. The CDR3 DNA sequence: TGTGCCAGCTCACCGACAGGGGCTGGAAACACCATATATTTT. Translation: CASSPTGAGNTIYF.

V gene TRBV6-6 combines with J gene TRBJ2-3; D is undetermined. V lost 0 bases and J 3 bases, leaving 13 bases between the germline ends. Germline V gene data show CDR1 as MNHNY and CDR2 as SVGAGI (reference sequence). CDR3 size: 16 residues. The CDR3 DNA is TGTGCCAGCAGTTACTCGACGGACCTTGGGACAGATACGCAGTATTTT. Protein sequence: CASSYSTDLGTDTQYF.

The chain combines TRBV5-1 with TRBJ2-2; 8 bases align to TRBD1. V shed 9 bases and J 7 bases; nucleotides not matched to a gene: 14. CDR3 size: 15 residues. CDR1 and CDR2 (germline): SGHRS, YFSETQ. The CDR3 reads CATSPRTGQGGELFF. The CDR3 nucleotides are TGCGCCACCTCCCCGAGGACAGGGCAAGGCGGGGAGCTGTTTTTT.

The CDR3 DNA reads as TGTGCCACCAGGGGAGCAGGGTTGGAAAATCAGCCCCAGCATTTT. This gives the protein CATRGAGLENQPQHF. V is TRBV15 and J is TRBJ1-5; possibly TRBD1 for D (5 bases). This CDR3 contains 15 residues. The germline V and J ends were trimmed by 6 bases and 4 bases, with 16 bases remaining between them. Germline CDR1 is LNHNV and CDR2 is YYDKDF (reference sequence).

V and J are TRBV6-1 and TRBJ1-5; tentative D call: TRBD1 (6 bases). Trimming left V 9 bases short and J 6 bases short, with 21 bases between. The CDR3 sequence is 15 residues long. The germline V gene has CDR1 MNHNS and CDR2 SASEGT. This CDR3 reads CASRTRGIGSQPQHF. The DNA of the CDR3 is TGTGCCAGTAGGACTAGGGGGATCGGTAGTCAGCCCCAGCATTTT.

This clone was seen a single time. This chain joins TRBV27 and TRBJ1-4, with D tentatively TRBD1 (5 bases). V shed 2 bases and J shed 8 bases, with 18 bases lying between them. Germline values: CDR1 MNHEY, CDR2 SMNVEV (reference sequence). There are 16 residues in the CDR3. CDR3 protein: CASSLVRPGLGEKLFF. CDR3 nucleotide sequence: TGTGCCAGCAGTTTAGTTCGCCCAGGGTTGGGAGAAAAACTGTTTTTT.

This chain connects TRBV2 to TRBJ2-3; TRBD1 agrees at 10 bases. The CDR3 covers 13 residues. Germline CDR1 and CDR2: SNHLY and FYNNEI. V was clipped by 5 bases and J by 6 bases; unmatched bases: 2. The CDR3 sequence is CASSPDRGDTQYF. The CDR3 nucleotides are TGTGCCAGCAGTCCGGACAGGGGGGATACGCAGTATTTT.

The CDR3 reads CASSEQPLAGASYEQYF. CDR3 coding DNA: TGTGCCAGCAGTGAACAACCCCTAGCGGGGGCCTCCTACGAGCAGTACTTC. The genes are TRBV2 and TRBJ2-7; 10 bases line up with TRBD2. The CDR3 has 17 residues. Germline V gene sequence: CDR1 SNHLY, CDR2 FYNNEI. V lost 2 bases to trimming and J lost 0 bases; unmatched junction nucleotides: 7.

The chain is built from TRBV2 and TRBJ2-7; 11 bases agree with TRBD1. V trimming: 7 bases; J trimming: 4 bases; junction bases outside the gene matches: 9. This CDR3 has 15 residues. The V gene's germline CDR1 is SNHLY and CDR2 FYNNEI. In DNA form, the CDR3 reads TGTGCCAGCACCTTGAAGGGACAGGGGGGATACGAGCAGTACTTC. Its translation: CASTLKGQGGYEQYF.

This chain links TRBV11-2 with TRBJ2-1; TRBD2 matches at 8 bases. The CDR3 contains 16 residues. With 4 bases clipped from V and 0 bases from J, the junction kept 5 bases outside the gene matches. Germline loops: CDR1 SGHAT, CDR2 FQNNGV. The CDR3 DNA reads TGTGCCAGCAGCTCTTTAGCGGGGAGCTCCTACAATGAGCAGTTCTTC. This gives the protein CASSSLAGSSYNEQFF.

This clone was detected once. The chain carries TRBV7-2 and TRBJ2-3, with D possibly TRBD1 on 5 matching bases. V was pared by 1 base and J by 2 bases, with 7 bases between. Per germline, CDR1 SGHTA and CDR2 FQGNSA. The CDR3 covers 14 residues. DNA for the CDR3: TGTGCCAGCAGCTTAGACAGGAACACAGATACGCAGTATTTT. Protein sequence: CASSLDRNTDTQYF.

The chain joins TRBV5-1 to TRBJ2-1; a weak D match, TRBD2 (6 bases). Trimming pared 0 bases from V and 6 bases from J, leaving 16 bases between. Germline CDR1 and CDR2: SGHRS and YFSETQ. There are 16 residues in the CDR3. CDR3 sequence: CASSLGDGTGVNEQFF. As DNA, the CDR3 is TGCGCCAGCAGCTTGGGGGATGGGACGGGAGTCAATGAGCAGTTCTTC. The full variable domain, in which reference TRBV5-1 and TRBJ2-1 provide the parts outside the CDR3, is KAGVTQTPRYLIKTRGQQVTLSCSPISGHRSVSWYQQTPGQGLQFLFEYFSETQRNKGNFPGRFSGRQFSNSRSEMNVSTLELGDSALYLCASSLGDGTGVNEQFFGPGTRLTVL.

This clone was counted between two and nine times. This chain uses TRBV7-2 with TRBJ1-5, with D tentatively TRBD1 (6 bases). V was shortened by 5 bases and J by 3 bases, with 20 bases between the two germline ends. Germline V lookup: CDR1 SGHTA, CDR2 FQGNSA. This CDR3 contains 17 residues. Here the CDR3 DNA reads TGTGCCAGCAGCCGGGGGTCGGGGGGCCCTTACAATCAGCCCCAGCATTTT. Translating gives CASSRGSGGPYNQPQHF.

The V gene is TRBV5-1, the J gene TRBJ2-2, with unresolved D. Between the trimmed V and J ends, which lost 5 bases and 1 base, there was a span of 9 bases. Germline V CDR1 and CDR2: SGHRS, YFSETQ. The CDR3 consists of 14 residues. The CDR3, as DNA: TGCGCCAGCAGACTCGGTTTGAACACCGGGGAGCTGTTTTTT. Protein: CASRLGLNTGELFF.

The chain couples TRBV4-2 to TRBJ1-2; the match to TRBD1 covers 8 bases. Per germline, CDR1 LGHNA and CDR2 YNFKEQ. This CDR3 region has 12 residues. With 3 bases clipped from V and 7 bases from J, the junction kept 1 base outside the gene matches. CDR3: CASSQDRAGYTF. For the CDR3, the DNA is TGTGCCAGCAGCCAGGACAGGGCTGGCTACACCTTC.

This chain joins TRBV12-5 and TRBJ2-3; TRBD2 matches 14 bases. Germline trimming cut 6 bases from V and 0 bases from J; bases unmatched to any gene: 8. The CDR3 spans 18 residues. Germline CDR1 is LGHNT and CDR2 is FRNRAP. DNA of the CDR3: TGTGCTAGTGGCCTAGGACTAGCGGGGGGTCTTAGCACAGATACGCAGTATTTT. Its protein product is CASGLGLAGGLSTDTQYF.

The rearrangement uses TRBV27 and TRBJ1-1; D ambiguous. From germline, CDR1 is MNHEY and CDR2 SMNVEV (reference sequence). The CDR3 is 13 amino acids. With 3 bases removed from V and 1 base from J, the gap between germline ends came to 6 bases. CDR3 in amino acids: CASSLERNTEAFF. In nucleotides, the CDR3 is TGTGCCAGCAGTTTGGAAAGGAACACTGAAGCTTTCTTT.

The chain couples TRBV5-1 to TRBJ2-7, with D perhaps matching TRBD1 or TRBD2 (5 bases each). This CDR3 comprises 14 residues. The germline V gene encodes CDR1 SGHRS and CDR2 YFSETQ. V lost 4 bases, J lost 3 bases, and 14 bases lay in between. Here the CDR3 reads CASSPGGGLYEQYF. The CDR3 region has the DNA TGCGCCAGCAGCCCTGGGGGTGGGCTCTACGAGCAGTACTTC. The variable domain in full, completed from reference TRBV5-1 and TRBJ2-7, reads KAGVTQTPRYLIKTRGQQVTLSCSPISGHRSVSWYQQTPGQGLQFLFEYFSETQRNKGNFPGRFSGRQFSNSRSEMNVSTLELGDSALYLCASSPGGGLYEQYFGPGTRLTVT.

The chain employs TRBV1 and TRBJ2-4. TRBV1 is classified as a pseudogene. CDR3 length equals 16 residues. CDR3 in amino acids: CTSSQGVGIAKNIQYF. CDR3 coding DNA: TGCACCAGCAGCCAAGGGGTGGGGATAGCCAAAAACATTCAGTACTTC.